This TCR beta chain stems from a study of T cell changes during pregnancy in multiple sclerosis. V was cut by 2 bases and J by 7 bases, with 15 bases left in between. This CDR3 is built from 15 residues. CDR1 is MNHEY, CDR2 SVGAGI, per germline. Clones were sequenced by immunoSEQ multiplex PCR, and TCRdb holds only the in-frame ones, with some missing. The sample lists approximately 40,000 clones, more than 90% occurring once. The origin of this receptor is a female donor with multiple sclerosis, enrolled in a pregnancy study. J is TRBJ2-1 and V is TRBV6-5; weak D call: TRBD2 (6 bases). Sequencing was performed on CD8+ T cells from peripheral blood mononuclear cells, taken in the third trimester of pregnancy. The CDR3 coding sequence is TGTGCCAGCAGTTACGTTGCGGCGGGACGGAATGAGCAGTTCTTC. Its protein product is CASSYVAAGRNEQFF.